This T cell receptor (beta chain) stems from a study of cytomegalovirus exposure and HLA in healthy donors. Findings and caveats of the study: In a later analysis, parvovirus B19, influenza, CMV and Epstein-Barr virus appeared linked to several top co-occurrence clusters.

V was clipped by 6 bases and J by 7 bases; unmatched bases: 8. The CDR3 contains 14 residues. CDR1 is LNHDA and CDR2 is SQIVND in the germline V gene (reference sequence). Both 60 Vbeta primers and 13 Jbeta primers went into the PCR. Sequencing used immunoSEQ multiplex PCR; TCRdb keeps in-frame clones, though not all of them. The table lists roughly 120,000 clones, about 70% of them singletons, with about 4.9% in the top ten. On this clone itself: The antigen is undetermined.

The chain uses TRBV19 and TRBJ1-4; 7 positions match TRBD1. The specimen sequenced was PBMCs. This TCR was recovered from a man younger than 40 in good health and CMV-seropositive. The CDR3: CASRRTGAGEKLFF. The CDR3 region has the DNA TGTGCCAGTAGACGGACAGGCGCTGGTGAAAAACTGTTTTTT.